The 21 T cell receptor beta chains below were found in one sample sequenced in a study of blood T cells in healthy people across ages. Next came a second PCR, run for 7 to 11 cycles, which used a sample-barcoded 5' primer along with a J-beta primer mix. In TCRdb, the 5' RACE reads were re-called with MiXCR into one record per CDR3 protein. The sample contains over a million distinct CDR3 sequences, less than 45% of which appear only once. Sequenced material: blood. All receptors come from a woman under 30 in good health.

V gene TRBV29-1 combines with J gene TRBJ1-1; D remains unclear. This CDR3 is built from 11 residues. V lost 5 bases, J lost 6 bases, and 10 bases lay in between. Germline CDR1 and CDR2: SQVTM and ANQGSEA. CDR3 protein: CSVTRRAEAFF. The CDR3, as DNA: TGCAGCGTTACAAGAAGAGCTGAAGCTTTCTTT.

This clonotype was seen a handful of times. The gene calls are TRBV12-3 or TRBV12-4 and TRBJ2-1; D uncertain. V was clipped by 9 bases and J by 1 base, with 13 bases between them. The CDR3 is 14 amino acids. The CDR3 DNA sequence: TGTGCCAGTAGACTGGACCGGTCCTACAATGAGCAGTTCTTC. Its protein product is CASRLDRSYNEQFF.

This clonotype was detected only a few times. This chain joins TRBV5-5 and TRBJ2-7; 7 bases are a match to TRBD1. There are 17 residues in the CDR3. V dropped 4 bases and J dropped 3; count of bases not matched to a gene: 16. Germline loops: CDR1 SGHKS, CDR2 YYEKEE (reference sequence). The chain's CDR3 is CASSQSWTGVFLYEQYF. The DNA for the CDR3 is TGTGCCAGCAGCCAAAGTTGGACAGGAGTTTTTCTCTACGAGCAGTACTTC.

This clonotype occurred a few times. The V and J genes are TRBV2 and TRBJ2-1; 10 bases are a match to TRBD2. Germline values: CDR1 SNHLY, CDR2 FYNNEI. J gave up 8 bases and V 6 bases, and 13 bases lay outside the gene matches. CDR3 length: 16 residues. Here the CDR3 reads CASRRTAGGPRDEQFF. The CDR3 coding sequence is TGTGCCAGCAGAAGAACAGCGGGAGGGCCTAGGGATGAGCAGTTCTTC.

The chain has TRBV28 and TRBJ2-5; 9 positions agree with TRBD1. V lost 7 bases and J lost 11; bases outside the gene matches: 14. This CDR3 contains 14 residues. The germline gives CDR1 MDHEN, CDR2 SYDVKM. CDR3 in DNA: TGTGCCAGCATACCGGGACAGGGTTTGAATGAGCAGTACTTC. It translates to CASIPGQGLNEQYF. Variable domain in full (rest from reference TRBV28 and TRBJ2-5): DVKVTQSSRYLVKRTGEKVFLECVQDMDHENMFWYRQDPGLGLRLIYFSYDVKMKEKGDIPEGYSVSREKKERFSLILESASTNQTSMYLCASIPGQGLNEQYFGPGTRLLVL.

This clonotype has only a few counts. The chain is built from TRBV27 and TRBJ1-1; D possibly corresponds to TRBD1 (5 bases). The V gene lost 0 bases and the J gene lost 3 bases, with 8 bases spanning the gap. CDR1 is MNHEY and CDR2 is SMNVEV in the germline V gene (reference sequence). The CDR3 has 14 residues. The CDR3 DNA sequence: TGTGCCAGCAGTTTATCGCGGGGGTACACTGAAGCTTTCTTT. As protein: CASSLSRGYTEAFF.

This clonotype was observed a handful of times. The V gene is TRBV27, the J gene TRBJ1-4, with D possibly matching TRBD1 (6 bases). Per germline, CDR1 MNHEY and CDR2 SMNVEV (reference sequence). The V end was cut by 4 bases, the J end by 8 bases, with 14 bases between. This CDR3 comprises 14 residues. The CDR3 DNA reads as TGTGCCAGCAGTTCGACCGGGGGCTGGGAAAAACTGTTTTTT. Its protein is CASSSTGGWEKLFF.

As to this clonotype: The junction departs from the called germline gene at one end, perhaps through a read error. This chain links TRBV4-3 with TRBJ1-6; D ambiguous. Germline V lookup: CDR1 LGHNA, CDR2 YSLEER. The CDR3 is 14 residues long. The CDR3 loop is CASSQGEYNSPPHF. The CDR3 DNA follows: TGCGCCAGCAGCCAAGGCGAATATAATTCACCCCCCCACTTT.

Details on this clonotype: This sequence may be a read error, since a much larger clone differs from it by one base. The V call is TRBV29-1, the J call TRBJ2-1, with TRBD1 matching over 9 bases. After removal of 5 bases from V and 5 bases from J, the junction contained 10 bases not matched to a gene. The CDR3 length is 15 residues. Germline loops: CDR1 SQVTM, CDR2 ANQGSEA. The CDR3 reads CSVSPDRGSNNEQFF. The CDR3 DNA reads as TGCAGCGTTTCCCCGGACAGGGGTTCCAACAATGAGCAGTTCTTC.

This clonotype came up a few times. The rearrangement links TRBV5-6 to TRBJ2-2, with TRBD1 as a possible D gene (6 bases). V lost 4 bases to trimming and J lost 2 bases, with 15 bases between them. In germline, CDR1 is SGHDT, CDR2 YYEEEE. The CDR3 spans 16 residues. In nucleotides, the CDR3 is TGTGCCAGCAGCATACTGGACAGTACTAACACCGGGGAGCTGTTTTTT. As protein: CASSILDSTNTGELFF.

On this clonotype: This may stem from a read error, because a much larger clone lies one nucleotide away. The rearrangement uses TRBV7-2 and TRBJ2-3; no clear D. This CDR3 has 13 amino acids. The germline V gene has CDR1 SGHTA and CDR2 FQGNSA. CDR3 nucleotide sequence: TGTGTCAGCAGCGCCGGACGCACAGATACGCAGTATTTT. Its protein is CVSSAGRTDTQYF.

Comment on this clonotype: The junction and the germline gene differ at one end; a read error may be behind it. The chain combines TRBV5-1 with TRBJ1-6; D possibly corresponds to TRBD1 (5 bases). Germline V CDR1 and CDR2: SGHRS, YFSETQ. The CDR3 consists of 16 residues. CDR3 protein: CASSLAGRRYNSPLHF. CDR3 sequence (DNA): TGCGCCAGCAGTTTGGCGGGACGCAGATATAATTCACCCCTCCACTTT. The full variable domain, with the rest looked up from reference TRBV5-1 and TRBJ1-6, is KAGVTQTPRYLIKTRGQQVTLSCSPISGHRSVSWYQQTPGQGLQFLFEYFSETQRNKGNFPGRFSGRQFSNSRSEMNVSTLELGDSALYLCASSLAGRRYNSPLHFGNGTRLTVT.

The chain joins TRBV13 to TRBJ2-3; a possible D gene is TRBD1 (5 bases). Trimming left V 1 base short and J 0 bases short, with 17 bases between. CDR1 and CDR2 from the germline V gene are PRHDT and FYEKMQ (reference sequence). The CDR3 runs 18 residues. The CDR3 nucleotides read TGTGCCAGCAGCTTAGTTCGACAGAGTATCTCTAGCACAGATACGCAGTATTTT. It specifies CASSLVRQSISSTDTQYF.

About this clonotype itself: Sequence at one end of the junction differs from germline and may be a read error. This chain connects TRBV28 to TRBJ2-7; no clear D. The CDR3 covers 15 residues. The germline gives CDR1 MDHEN, CDR2 SYDVKM. CDR3 in amino acids: CAGSPSLSRSYEQYF. In DNA form, the CDR3 reads TGTGCCGGCAGTCCGAGCTTATCTCGCTCCTACGAGCAGTACTTC.

J is TRBJ2-1 and V is TRBV12-3 or TRBV12-4, with 11 bases fitting TRBD2. This CDR3 has 14 amino acids. V was clipped by 4 bases and J by 8 bases; unmatched bases: 4. The CDR3: CASSWTSGLDEQFF. CDR3 coding DNA: TGTGCCAGCAGTTGGACTAGCGGGCTCGATGAGCAGTTCTTC.

The chain uses TRBV12-3 or TRBV12-4 and TRBJ2-1, with TRBD2 identical over 7 bases. The length of the CDR3 is 14 residues. The V gene end was trimmed by 6 bases and the J gene end by 5 bases; junction bases not matched to a gene: 7. The chain's CDR3 is CASSRRDYDNEQFF. The CDR3 nucleotides read TGTGCCAGCAGCCGCCGGGACTATGACAATGAGCAGTTCTTC.

This chain links TRBV6-2 or TRBV6-3 with TRBJ1-1, with a possible D match to TRBD1 (6 bases). Trimming removed 6 bases from V and 7 bases from J, with 21 bases in between. Germline CDR1 is MNHEY and CDR2 is SVGEGT. CDR3 length: 15 amino acids. The CDR3 DNA sequence: TGTGCCAGCAGAGGAGCCGGGACACAAGACATTGAAGCTTTCTTT. Translating gives CASRGAGTQDIEAFF.

This clonotype was detected only a few times. This chain joins TRBV2 and TRBJ2-1; D gene unclear. Deletions cut 3 bases from V and 5 bases from J, with 8 bases between. The CDR3 sequence is 13 residues long. Germline CDR1 SNHLY, CDR2 FYNNEI. CDR3 sequence: CASSEGRNNEQFF. DNA for the CDR3: TGTGCCAGCAGTGAGGGCAGAAACAATGAGCAGTTCTTC.

Concerning this clonotype itself: The junction departs from the called germline gene at one end, perhaps through a read error. Here the CDR3 reads CAGSGIRGRREKLFF. CDR3 nucleotide sequence: TGTGCCGGCAGCGGCATCCGGGGACGACGGGAAAAACTGTTTTTT. The chain joins TRBV11-2 to TRBJ1-4; D may be TRBD1 (5 bases). From germline, CDR1 is SGHAT and CDR2 FQNNGV. This CDR3 is built from 15 residues.

This sequence joins TRBV29-1 and TRBJ2-1; 10 bases agree with TRBD2. There are 15 residues in the CDR3. With V trimmed by 5 bases and J by 3 bases, 7 bases remained unmatched. CDR1 and CDR2 from the germline V gene are SQVTM and ANQGSEA. The CDR3 DNA is TGCAGCGTTCAGTACACTAGCGGGATCTACAATGAGCAGTTCTTC. Encoded protein: CSVQYTSGIYNEQFF.

This clonotype was seen a few times. V usage is TRBV7-8 and J usage is TRBJ1-1; 8 nucleotides agree with TRBD1. Germline-derived CDR1 and CDR2 are SGHVS and FQNEAQ. The V segment lost 1 base and the J segment 1 base; nucleotides outside the gene matches: 5. The CDR3 consists of 16 residues. The CDR3 DNA follows: TGTGCCAGCAGCTTAGGCGGGCAGGGGGCGAACACTGAAGCTTTCTTT. Residues: CASSLGGQGANTEAFF.